These 16 T cell receptor beta chains were all obtained from the same sample, sequenced in a study of cytomegalovirus exposure and HLA in healthy donors. The PCR contained 60 Vbeta and 13 Jbeta primers. Clones were read by immunoSEQ multiplex PCR, and TCRdb kept only the in-frame ones, dropping some. This sample has just under 150,000 clones, with over 75% found just once. Specimen: PBMCs. The receptors here all came from a woman in her thirties in good health and CMV-seronegative.

The chain has TRBV29-1 and TRBJ2-1, with 7 bases fitting TRBD2. V shed 7 bases and J 8 bases; nucleotides not matched to a gene: 29. Germline assignment: CDR1 SQVTM and CDR2 ANQGSEA. The CDR3 sequence is 19 residues long. CDR3 in amino acids: CSARGSGPTLVPPPDEQFF. CDR3 in DNA: TGCAGCGCCAGAGGTAGCGGGCCGACATTGGTTCCACCACCCGATGAGCAGTTCTTC.

The sample holds a few counts of this clone. The chain links TRBV28 to TRBJ1-2; 8 positions match TRBD1. The CDR3 length is 17 residues. The V gene's germline CDR1 is MDHEN and CDR2 SYDVKM. V lost 6 bases to trimming and J lost 4 bases; unmatched junction nucleotides: 16. The CDR3 DNA reads TGTGCCAGCAGCCAATCCTTAAGACAGGGGCGCACCTATGGCTACACCTTC. Translating it yields CASSQSLRQGRTYGYTF.

The chain combines TRBV10-2 with TRBJ1-6; 7 bases map to TRBD1. Germline V lookup: CDR1 WSHSY, CDR2 SAAADI. Unmatched junction bases numbered 1, after V lost 6 bases and J lost 5 bases. The CDR3 consists of 13 residues. The CDR3 sequence: CASRDRNNSPLHF. The CDR3, as DNA: TGCGCCAGCAGGGACAGGAATAATTCACCCCTCCACTTT.

The chain combines TRBV7-2 with TRBJ2-5; 8 bases match TRBD2. Germline V gene data show CDR1 as SGHTA and CDR2 as FQGNSA. The CDR3 covers 17 residues. J gave up 4 bases and V 1 base, and 11 bases lay outside the gene matches. The CDR3, as DNA: TGTGCCAGCAGCTTAGGTTCGCGGGGGGATTGGGGAGAGACCCAGTACTTC. Protein sequence: CASSLGSRGDWGETQYF.

The V and J genes are TRBV6-1 and TRBJ2-5; 12 nucleotides align to TRBD2. Germline CDR1 and CDR2: MNHNS and SASEGT. The CDR3 extends over 15 amino acids. V lost 7 bases and J lost 4; bases outside the gene matches: 7. In DNA form, the CDR3 reads TGTGCCAGCAAGCTAGCGGGAGGGCCGTCAGAGACCCAGTACTTC. Protein product: CASKLAGGPSETQYF.

This chain uses TRBV7-3 with TRBJ1-1; tentatively, D is TRBD1 (5 bases). The V end lost 1 base, the J end lost 0 bases, and 9 bases lay between the germline ends. Germline V gives CDR1 SGHTA, CDR2 FQGTGA. The CDR3 loop spans 15 amino acids. CDR3 amino acids: CASSLSAGLNTEAFF. In DNA form, the CDR3 reads TGTGCCAGCAGCTTAAGTGCAGGGCTGAACACTGAAGCTTTCTTT.

The V call is TRBV10-3, the J call TRBJ2-5, with 10 bases fitting TRBD2. The CDR3 has 14 amino acids. The germline V gene encodes CDR1 ENHRY and CDR2 SYGVKD. Unmatched junction bases numbered 1, after V lost 5 bases and J lost 1 base. The CDR3 DNA reads as TGTGCCATCAGTCCTAGCGGGGGCCAAGAGACCCAGTACTTC. As protein: CAISPSGGQETQYF.

The gene calls are TRBV10-2 and TRBJ2-3; 12 bases align to TRBD2. Germline V gene lookup returns CDR1 WSHSY and CDR2 SAAADI. The CDR3 runs to 16 residues. V shed 8 bases, J shed 2 bases, and the junction held 8 bases outside the gene matches. The CDR3 sequence is CASRVGLAGITDTQYF. DNA of the CDR3: TGCGCCAGCCGAGTAGGACTAGCGGGGATCACAGATACGCAGTATTTT.

This clone has just a few counts. V is TRBV6-6 and J is TRBJ2-1; D call uncertain. This CDR3 is built from 16 residues. Germline V gene sequence: CDR1 MNHNY, CDR2 SVGAGI (reference sequence). With 0 bases removed from V and 0 bases from J, the gap between germline ends came to 9 bases. CDR3 sequence reads: CASSYSAVSSYNEQFF. CDR3 DNA: TGTGCCAGCAGTTACTCTGCGGTAAGCTCCTACAATGAGCAGTTCTTC.

The rearrangement links TRBV7-6 to TRBJ2-5, with 8 nucleotides matching TRBD2. The V gene's germline CDR1 is SGHVS and CDR2 FNYEAQ. V shed 5 bases, J shed 3 bases, and the junction held 17 bases outside the gene matches. CDR3 size: 18 residues. This CDR3 is CASSRREGPLLGEETQYF. In nucleotides, the CDR3 is TGTGCCAGCAGCCGACGGGAGGGACCCCTACTGGGAGAAGAGACCCAGTACTTC.

The genes are TRBV18 and TRBJ1-1; TRBD1 is a possible D gene (5 bases). V lost 0 bases and J 4 bases, leaving 15 bases between the germline ends. CDR1 is KGHSH, CDR2 LQKENI, per germline. The CDR3 is 16 residues long. The CDR3 DNA reads TGTGCCAGCTCACCACCGTCCAGGGATGTTGGCACTGAAGCTTTCTTT. This sequence encodes CASSPPSRDVGTEAFF. Using reference TRBV18 and TRBJ1-1 for the parts outside the CDR3, the full variable domain is NAGVMQNPRHLVRRRGQEARLRCSPMKGHSHVYWYRQLPEEGLKFMVYLQKENIIDESGMPKERFSAEFPKEGPSILRIQQVVRGDSAAYFCASSPPSRDVGTEAFFGQGTRLTVV.

The CDR3 sequence is CASSLGIGNYEQYF. In nucleotides, the CDR3 is TGTGCCAGCAGCTTAGGCATCGGAAACTACGAGCAGTACTTC. The rearrangement joins TRBV13 to TRBJ2-5; D call uncertain. The J call may be incorrect, as the DNA end agrees better with TRBJ2-7. This CDR3 comprises 14 residues. The germline V gene encodes CDR1 PRHDT and CDR2 FYEKMQ (reference sequence).

The sample holds a few counts of this clone. V usage is TRBV2 and J usage is TRBJ1-3; D gene uncertain. The CDR3 runs 16 residues. V was trimmed by 2 bases and J by 1 base, leaving 12 bases between them. From germline, CDR1 is SNHLY and CDR2 FYNNEI. The CDR3 DNA is TGTGCCAGCAGTGAACCGCGCAGGTTTTCTGGAAACACCATATATTTT. Translating gives CASSEPRRFSGNTIYF. The entire variable domain, with the rest obtained from reference TRBV2 and TRBJ1-3, is as follows: EPEVTQTPSHQVTQMGQEVILRCVPISNHLYFYWYRQILGQKVEFLVSFYNNEISEKSEIFDDQFSVERPDGSNFTLKIRSTKLEDSAMYFCASSEPRRFSGNTIYFGEGSWLTVV.

The chain carries TRBV5-5 and TRBJ2-2; D remains ambiguous. There are 15 residues in the CDR3. Germline loops: CDR1 SGHKS, CDR2 YYEKEE (reference sequence). Trimming removed 0 bases at V and 1 base at J, with 7 bases between. The chain's CDR3 is CASSLGGGNTGELFF. The CDR3 DNA sequence: TGTGCCAGCAGCTTGGGCGGTGGGAACACCGGGGAGCTGTTTTTT.

The chain couples TRBV7-8 to TRBJ1-1; TRBD1 might be the D (6 bases). This CDR3 spans 14 amino acids. Trimming took 3 bases from V and 3 from J, leaving 11 bases between them. Germline values: CDR1 SGHVS, CDR2 FQNEAQ. The CDR3 nucleotides are TGTGCCAGCAGCTTGGCCTCAGGGGACACTGAAGCTTTCTTT. It yields the protein CASSLASGDTEAFF.

In DNA form, the CDR3 reads TGTGCCAGCAGCACGGGACAGGGTTACGAGCAGTACTTC. This sequence encodes CASSTGQGYEQYF. J is TRBJ2-5 and V is TRBV5-5; 9 bases line up with TRBD1. Judging by the DNA end, TRBJ2-7 fits better; the J call may be wrong. Germline CDR1 and CDR2: SGHKS and YYEKEE (reference sequence). The CDR3 is 13 amino acids.